This is a list of T cell receptor beta chains from one sample in a study of metastatic and nonmetastatic thyroid tumors. TCRdb reassembled clones from the PCR reads with MiXCR. Of around 20,000 clones in the sample, under 30% were seen once. Sequencing was carried out using blood. The receptors derive from a male donor with papillary thyroid cancer or a benign thyroid nodule (not recorded which). Some clones in this sample may be carry-over from other donors' samples. CDR3s include the opening cysteine and the closing phenylalanine or tryptophan. The D gene is left open where the match is weak. Rows give clone size only sometimes, using once, few, many, or a class for an expanded clone.

v_call,j_call,d_call,clone_size,cdr3_aa,cdr3_nt
TRBV15,TRBJ1-2,NA,many,CATSRTAYYGYTF,TGTGCCACCAGCAGGACAGCTTACTATGGCTACACCTTC
TRBV20-1,TRBJ1-5,NA,many,CSASPRGSNQPQHF,TGCAGTGCTAGCCCCAGGGGATCCAATCAGCCCCAGCATTTT
TRBV2,TRBJ1-6,TRBD1,NA,CASREDRGGYSPLHF,TGTGCCAGCAGAGAGGACAGGGGGGGATATTCACCCCTCCACTTT
TRBV2,TRBJ1-5,NA,many,CASSPYGHSNQPQHF,TGTGCCAGCAGCCCCTACGGGCATAGCAATCAGCCCCAGCATTTT
TRBV19,TRBJ2-2,TRBD2,NA,CASSREGYTGELFF,TGTGCCAGTAGCCGGGAGGGATACACCGGGGAGCTGTTTTTT
TRBV20-1,TRBJ2-7,NA,once,CSARVGGLAGEQYF,TGCAGTGCTAGAGTTGGGGGCCTAGCTGGCGAGCAGTACTTC
TRBV7-6,TRBJ2-1,NA,NA,CASSLSMTRVYNEQFF,TGTGCCAGCAGCTTAAGTATGACTAGGGTCTACAATGAGCAGTTCTTC
TRBV12-3/TRBV12-4,TRBJ2-7,NA,many,CASSLNSGEQYF,TGTGCCAGCAGTTTAAATAGCGGCGAGCAGTACTTC
TRBV6-1,TRBJ2-5,NA,many,CASGRASQETQYF,TGTGCCAGCGGCCGAGCGAGCCAAGAGACCCAGTACTTC
TRBV12-3/TRBV12-4,TRBJ2-7,NA,many,CASSLNRAYEQYF,TGTGCCAGCAGTCTGAACAGGGCCTACGAGCAGTACTTC
TRBV4-1,TRBJ2-2,NA,medium-sized,CASSPLTGELFF,TGCGCCAGCAGCCCCCTCACCGGGGAGCTGTTTTTT
TRBV6-1,TRBJ2-5,NA,many,CASRRDLAGKETQYF,TGTGCCAGCAGGAGGGACCTGGCAGGGAAGGAGACCCAGTACTTC
TRBV6-2/TRBV6-3,TRBJ2-3,TRBD1,few,CASSYSVPGTVLTNTQYF,TGTGCCAGCAGTTATTCCGTTCCCGGGACAGTTCTCACAAATACGCAGTATTTT
TRBV6-1,TRBJ1-2,NA,few,CASSEWGALRGYTF,TGTGCCAGCAGTGAATGGGGGGCTCTGCGGGGCTACACCTTC
TRBV6-1,TRBJ1-5,NA,many,CASSPLARQPQHF,TGTGCCAGCAGCCCGCTGGCTCGTCAGCCCCAGCATTTT
TRBV14,TRBJ2-5,NA,few,CASSHGTVGTQYF,TGTGCCAGCAGCCACGGGACCGTCGGGACCCAGTACTTC
TRBV20-1,TRBJ1-5,NA,NA,CSAIPTGFQPQHF,TGCAGTGCTATCCCGACGGGTTTTCAGCCCCAGCATTTT
TRBV19,TRBJ1-2,NA,few,CASSIDERTNYGYTF,TGTGCCAGTAGTATAGATGAGCGGACAAACTATGGCTACACCTTC
TRBV6-1,TRBJ2-5,TRBD2,many,CASSKTSGRGVETQYF,TGTGCCAGCAGTAAGACTAGCGGGAGAGGGGTAGAGACCCAGTACTTC
TRBV12-3/TRBV12-4,TRBJ1-1,NA,few,CASSLAAVMNTEAFF,TGTGCCAGCAGTTTAGCCGCAGTCATGAACACTGAAGCTTTCTTT
TRBV3-1,TRBJ1-2,NA,many,CASSQRRGSGYGYTF,TGTGCCAGCAGCCAACGTCGGGGATCGGGCTATGGCTACACCTTC
TRBV12-3/TRBV12-4,TRBJ2-1,TRBD2,many,CASSSYSGINEQFF,TGTGCCAGCAGTTCGTATAGCGGGATCAATGAGCAGTTCTTC
TRBV28,TRBJ1-6,NA,NA,CASSLLQASNNSPLHF,TGTGCCAGCAGTTTATTACAGGCTTCTAATAATTCACCCCTCCACTTT
TRBV5-1,TRBJ2-7,NA,many,CASSFSGDPNEQYF,TGCGCCAGCAGCTTCTCGGGAGATCCGAACGAGCAGTACTTC
TRBV6-5,TRBJ2-1,TRBD2,few,CASSSHLAGSYNEQFF,TGTGCCAGCAGTTCGCACCTAGCGGGCTCCTACAATGAGCAGTTCTTC
TRBV29-1,TRBJ2-3,TRBD2,many,CSVDPTSDTDTQYF,TGCAGCGTTGACCCGACTAGCGATACAGATACGCAGTATTTT
TRBV24-1,TRBJ2-7,NA,few,CATSRIGSYEQYF,TGTGCCACCAGCCGCATAGGGTCCTACGAGCAGTACTTC
TRBV6-1,TRBJ2-3,NA,many,CASSVNRGLSTDTQYF,TGTGCCAGCAGTGTTAACAGGGGACTTAGCACAGATACGCAGTATTTT
TRBV28,TRBJ1-5,TRBD1,many,CASRLRGQVQPQHF,TGTGCCAGCAGGCTTAGGGGACAGGTTCAGCCCCAGCATTTT
TRBV20-1,TRBJ2-5,NA,many,CSGNTGSQETQYF,TGCAGTGGGAATACAGGGAGCCAAGAGACCCAGTACTTC
TRBV14,TRBJ2-7,NA,many,CASSQGSGSRYF,TGTGCCAGCAGCCAAGGAAGCGGCAGCAGGTACTTC
TRBV25-1,TRBJ2-2,NA,NA,CASSELGKDTGELFF,TGTGCCAGCAGTGAACTAGGGAAGGACACCGGGGAGCTGTTTTTT
TRBV5-1,TRBJ2-6,NA,NA,CASSFTGANVLTF,TGCGCCAGCAGCTTTACTGGGGCCAACGTCCTGACTTTC
TRBV5-6,TRBJ1-2,NA,many,CASSLGARNYGYTF,TGTGCCAGCAGCTTGGGGGCGAGGAACTATGGCTACACCTTC
TRBV25-1,TRBJ2-5,TRBD1,few,CASSGGQGPQETQYF,TGTGCCAGCAGTGGGGGACAGGGGCCTCAAGAGACCCAGTACTTC
TRBV5-1,TRBJ1-1,TRBD1,NA,CASSLAHRGGTEAFF,TGCGCCAGCAGCTTGGCCCACAGGGGGGGAACTGAAGCTTTCTTT
TRBV18,TRBJ2-7,TRBD2,many,CASSPERGKSYEQYF,TGTGCCAGCTCACCAGAGCGGGGGAAATCCTACGAGCAGTACTTC
TRBV20-1,TRBJ1-2,TRBD1,NA,CSARDGQGVNYGYTF,TGCAGCGCTAGAGATGGTCAGGGGGTGAACTATGGCTACACCTTC
TRBV20-1,TRBJ2-3,NA,NA,CSARDWTIGSVTDTQYF,TGCAGTGCTAGAGATTGGACTATCGGGAGTGTCACAGATACGCAGTATTTT
TRBV30,TRBJ2-7,NA,NA,CAWITGLYEQYF,TGTGCCTGGATTACGGGATTGTACGAGCAGTATTTC
TRBV28,TRBJ2-7,NA,many,CASSLPTGMLSSYEQYF,TGTGCCAGCAGTTTACCAACAGGGATGCTTAGCTCCTACGAGCAGTACTTC
TRBV10-3,TRBJ2-7,NA,many,CATSGEYYEQYF,TGTGCCACCTCAGGGGAGTATTACGAGCAGTACTTC
TRBV9,TRBJ2-1,TRBD1,many,CASSGDRGRDNEQFF,TGTGCCAGCAGCGGGGACAGGGGACGCGACAATGAGCAGTTCTTC
TRBV6-1,TRBJ1-2,NA,few,CASNQAYGYTF,TGTGCCAGCAACCAAGCCTATGGCTACACCTTC
TRBV5-1,TRBJ2-7,TRBD2,many,CASSLVSAGGPYEQYF,TGCGCCAGCAGCTTGGTTTCGGCGGGAGGGCCCTACGAGCAGTACTTC
TRBV7-3,TRBJ2-3,NA,NA,CASSLIREDTQYF,TGTGCCAGCAGTCTTATCCGGGAAGATACGCAGTATTTT
TRBV24-1,TRBJ2-1,NA,few,CATSDLGTPSCNEQFF,TGTGCCACCAGTGATTTAGGGACCCCTTCCTGCAATGAGCAGTTCTTC
TRBV5-1,TRBJ2-7,TRBD1,NA,CASSWLGQEGEQYF,TGCGCCAGCAGCTGGTTGGGACAGGAGGGCGAGCAGTACTTC
TRBV4-2,TRBJ2-1,NA,many,CASSQEVRVEQFF,TGTGCCAGCAGCCAAGAGGTAAGGGTTGAGCAGTTCTTC
TRBV18,TRBJ2-2,TRBD2,many,CASSLTGLTGELFF,TGTGCCAGCTCACTAACGGGACTAACCGGGGAGCTGTTTTTT
TRBV20-1,TRBJ1-2,NA,NA,CSARDRKRYGYTF,TGCAGTGCTAGAGATCGGAAACGGTATGGCTACACCTTC
TRBV11-2,TRBJ2-3,NA,many,CASSFAGETDTQYF,TGTGCCAGCAGCTTCGCAGGGGAGACAGATACGCAGTATTTT
TRBV6-8,TRBJ2-2,NA,NA,CASSPDTHTGELFF,TGTGCCAGCAGTCCGGACACGCACACCGGGGAGCTGTTTTTT
TRBV20-1,TRBJ2-7,TRBD2,many,CSARDWDRGLAGGKSSYEQYF,TGCAGTGCTAGAGATTGGGACAGGGGACTAGCGGGAGGGAAAAGCTCCTACGAGCAGTACTTC
TRBV28,TRBJ2-1,TRBD2,many,CASSKLGGRENEQFF,TGTGCCAGCAGCAAGCTAGGCGGGAGGGAGAATGAGCAGTTCTTC
TRBV20-1,TRBJ1-2,NA,many,CSAELGGLSYGYTF,TGCAGTGCTGAACTCGGGGGCCTTAGCTATGGCTACACCTTC
TRBV20-1,TRBJ2-3,NA,NA,CSARGEADTQYF,TGCAGTGCTAGGGGAGAGGCAGATACGCAGTATTTT
TRBV6-7,TRBJ1-6,NA,few,CASSYERDAGNSPLHF,TGTGCCAGCAGTTACGAGAGGGACGCGGGTAATTCACCCCTCCACTTT